The clone carrying this TCR beta chain has only a few counts. Its antigen is unknown. The data were obtained in a study of CD8 T cells in Susac syndrome. Regarding the study as a whole: The study admitted that it had a relatively small number of individuals in its TCR sequencing and HLA analysis.

CDR1 SGHNT and CDR2 YYREEE come from the germline V gene (reference sequence). CDR3 length: 14 amino acids. V lost 6 bases, J lost 4 bases, and 16 bases lay in between. CD8+ and CD4+ T cells taken from blood had their TCR beta sequenced. FACS was used to enrich TEMRA cells, whereas the CD8+ and CD4+ T cells were obtained by negative isolation. It was with random hexamers that about 0.45 to 1 ug RNA was reverse transcribed. It was immunoSEQ multiplex PCR that amplified TCR beta CDR3 across 54 Vbeta and 13 Jbeta. TCRdb called the immunoSEQ multiplex PCR reads again in MiXCR, with one record for every CDR3 protein. Of some 300,000 distinct CDR3 sequences listed, around 85% are singletons.

This clonotype was sampled from a human donor with multiple sclerosis. The chain uses TRBV5-4 and TRBJ1-2, with D unresolved. Sequenced: CD8+ T cells from PBMCs. This chain's CDR3 is CASTYTTASYGYTF. For the CDR3, the DNA is TGTGCCAGCACCTATACCACTGCGAGCTATGGCTACACCTTC.